What follows describes a single T cell receptor beta chain. The data were taken from a study of cytomegalovirus exposure and HLA in healthy donors. The CDR3 loop spans 15 amino acids. Germline CDR1 reads SQVTM; CDR2 reads ANQGSEA. Losses at the gene ends were 6 bases for V and 3 bases for J; bases not matched to a gene: 9. The study ran its PCR with 60 Vbeta and 13 Jbeta primers. Using immunoSEQ multiplex PCR, the repertoire was profiled, and TCRdb retains in-frame clones only, with some absent. The sample table includes approximately 120,000 clones. The sequence was obtained from a man aged 25-45 years in good health and CMV-seronegative. The V and J genes are TRBV29-1 and TRBJ2-4; 9 bases fit TRBD1. Sample: PBMCs. CDR3 DNA sequence: TGCAGCGTCCTACGCGTGACAGGGGGCAAAAACATTCAGTACTTC. It yields the protein CSVLRVTGGKNIQYF.